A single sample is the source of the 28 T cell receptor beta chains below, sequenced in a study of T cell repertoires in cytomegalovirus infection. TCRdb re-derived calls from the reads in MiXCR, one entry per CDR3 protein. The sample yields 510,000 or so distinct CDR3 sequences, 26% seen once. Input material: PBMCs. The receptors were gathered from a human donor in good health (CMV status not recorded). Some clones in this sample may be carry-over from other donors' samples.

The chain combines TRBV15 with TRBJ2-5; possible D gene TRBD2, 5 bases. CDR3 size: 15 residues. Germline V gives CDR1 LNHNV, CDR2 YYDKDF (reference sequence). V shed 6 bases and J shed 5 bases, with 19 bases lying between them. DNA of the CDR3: TGTGCCACCAGTTATCCCTCGAGCGGTCCGGAGACCCAGTACTTC. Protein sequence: CATSYPSSGPETQYF. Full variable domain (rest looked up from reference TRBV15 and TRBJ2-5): DAMVIQNPRYQVTQFGKPVTLSCSQTLNHNVMYWYQQKSSQAPKLLFHYYDKDFNNEADTPDNFQSRRPNTSFCFLDIRSPGLGDTAMYLCATSYPSSGPETQYFGPGTRLLVL.

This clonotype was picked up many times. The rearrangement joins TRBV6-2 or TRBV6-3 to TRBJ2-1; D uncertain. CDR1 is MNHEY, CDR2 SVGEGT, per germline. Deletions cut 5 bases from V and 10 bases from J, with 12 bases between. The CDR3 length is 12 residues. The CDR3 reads CASSTPFSEQFF. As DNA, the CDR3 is TGTGCCAGCAGTACCCCGTTCTCAGAGCAGTTCTTC.

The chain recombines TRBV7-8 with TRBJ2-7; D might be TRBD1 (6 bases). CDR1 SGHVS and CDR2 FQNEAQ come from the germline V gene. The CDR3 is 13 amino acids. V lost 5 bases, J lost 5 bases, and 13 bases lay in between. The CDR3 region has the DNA TGTGCCAGCAGCCTCAGGGGTGCCAACGAGCAGTACTTC. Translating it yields CASSLRGANEQYF. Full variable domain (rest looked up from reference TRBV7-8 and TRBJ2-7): GAGVSQSPRYKVAKRGQDVALRCDPISGHVSLFWYQQALGQGPEFLTYFQNEAQLDKSGLPSDRFFAERPEGSVSTLKIQRTQQEDSAVYLCASSLRGANEQYFGPGTRLTVT.

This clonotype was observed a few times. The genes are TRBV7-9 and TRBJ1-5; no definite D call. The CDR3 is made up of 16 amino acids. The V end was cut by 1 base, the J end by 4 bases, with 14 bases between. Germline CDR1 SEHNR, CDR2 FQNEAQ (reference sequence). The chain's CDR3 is CASSLGSGSSNQPQHF. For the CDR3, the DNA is TGTGCCAGCAGCTTAGGTTCCGGGAGCTCGAATCAGCCCCAGCATTTT.

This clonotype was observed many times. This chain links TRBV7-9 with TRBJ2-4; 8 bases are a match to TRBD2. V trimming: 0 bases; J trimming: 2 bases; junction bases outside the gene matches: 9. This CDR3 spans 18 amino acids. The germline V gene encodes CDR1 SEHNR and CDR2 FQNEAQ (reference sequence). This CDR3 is CASSLAASGGPSKNIQYF. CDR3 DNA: TGTGCCAGCAGCTTAGCGGCGTCGGGAGGGCCGTCCAAAAACATTCAGTACTTC. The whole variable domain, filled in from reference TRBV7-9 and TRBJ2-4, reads DTGVSQNPRHKITKRGQNVTFRCDPISEHNRLYWYRQTLGQGPEFLTYFQNEAQLEKSRLLSDRFSAERPKGSFSTLEIQRTEQGDSAMYLCASSLAASGGPSKNIQYFGAGTRLSVL.

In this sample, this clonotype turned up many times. CDR3 in DNA: TGTGCCAGCACAATGACAGAATCCGAGCAGTACTTC. This gives the protein CASTMTESEQYF. The chain carries TRBV11-2 and TRBJ2-7, with D perhaps TRBD1 (5 bases). The CDR3 has 12 amino acids. Germline V gene data show CDR1 as SGHAT and CDR2 as FQNNGV. The V end lost 7 bases, the J end lost 6 bases, and 13 bases lay between the germline ends.

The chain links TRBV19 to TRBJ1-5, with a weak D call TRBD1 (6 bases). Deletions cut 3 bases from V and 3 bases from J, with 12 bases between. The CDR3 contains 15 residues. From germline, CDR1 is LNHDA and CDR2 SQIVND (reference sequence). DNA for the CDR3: TGTGCCAGTAGTATCGGTGGACAGCTCAATCAGCCCCAGCATTTT. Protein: CASSIGGQLNQPQHF.

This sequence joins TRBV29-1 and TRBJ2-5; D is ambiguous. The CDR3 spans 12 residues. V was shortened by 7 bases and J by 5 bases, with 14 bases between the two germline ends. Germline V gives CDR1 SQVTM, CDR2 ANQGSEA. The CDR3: CSASGDPETQYF. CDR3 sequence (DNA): TGCAGCGCCTCTGGAGATCCGGAGACCCAGTACTTC.

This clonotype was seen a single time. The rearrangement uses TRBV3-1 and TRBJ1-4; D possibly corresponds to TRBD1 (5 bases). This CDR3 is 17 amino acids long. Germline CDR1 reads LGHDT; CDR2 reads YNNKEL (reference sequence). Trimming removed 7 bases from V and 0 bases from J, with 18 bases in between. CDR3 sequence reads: CASNPGFWGATNEKLFF. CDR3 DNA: TGTGCCAGCAACCCCGGGTTTTGGGGCGCAACTAATGAAAAACTGTTTTTT.

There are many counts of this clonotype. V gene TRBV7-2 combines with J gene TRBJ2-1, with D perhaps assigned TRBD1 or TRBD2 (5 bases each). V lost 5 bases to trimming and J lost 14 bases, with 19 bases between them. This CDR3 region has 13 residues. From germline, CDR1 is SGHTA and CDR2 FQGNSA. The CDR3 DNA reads TGTGCCAGCAGCCTAGACAGAGGGATGGAGAAGTTCTTC. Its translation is CASSLDRGMEKFF.

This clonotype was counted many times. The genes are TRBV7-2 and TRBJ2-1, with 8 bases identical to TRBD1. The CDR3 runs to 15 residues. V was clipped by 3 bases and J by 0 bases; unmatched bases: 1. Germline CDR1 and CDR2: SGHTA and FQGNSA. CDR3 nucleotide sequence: TGTGCCAGCAGCTTTGACAGGGGCTCCTACAATGAGCAGTTCTTC. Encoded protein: CASSFDRGSYNEQFF.

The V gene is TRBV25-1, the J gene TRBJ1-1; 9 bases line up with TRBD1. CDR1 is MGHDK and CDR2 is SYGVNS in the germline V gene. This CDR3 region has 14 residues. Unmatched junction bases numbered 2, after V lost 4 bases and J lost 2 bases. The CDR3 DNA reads TGTGCCAGCAGTGGGGACAGGGCAAACACTGAAGCTTTCTTT. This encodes CASSGDRANTEAFF.

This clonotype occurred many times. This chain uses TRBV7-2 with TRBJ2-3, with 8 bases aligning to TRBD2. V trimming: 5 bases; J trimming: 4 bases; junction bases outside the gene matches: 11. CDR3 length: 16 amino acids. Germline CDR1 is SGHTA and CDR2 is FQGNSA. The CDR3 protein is CASSLQGAGGSDTQYF. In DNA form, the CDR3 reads TGTGCCAGCAGCCTACAAGGCGCGGGAGGATCAGATACGCAGTATTTT.

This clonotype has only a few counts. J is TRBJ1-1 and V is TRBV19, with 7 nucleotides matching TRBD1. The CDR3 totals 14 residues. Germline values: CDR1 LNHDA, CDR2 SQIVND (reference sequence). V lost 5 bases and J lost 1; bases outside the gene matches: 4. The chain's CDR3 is CASSRGQWNTEAFF. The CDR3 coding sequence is TGTGCCAGTAGTCGGGGACAGTGGAACACTGAAGCTTTCTTT.

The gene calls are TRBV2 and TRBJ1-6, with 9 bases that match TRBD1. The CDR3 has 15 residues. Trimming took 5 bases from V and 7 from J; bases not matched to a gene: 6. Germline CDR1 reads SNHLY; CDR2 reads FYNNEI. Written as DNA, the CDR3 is TGTGCCAGCAGTCAGCGGACAGGGGACAATTCACCCCTCCACTTT. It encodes CASSQRTGDNSPLHF.

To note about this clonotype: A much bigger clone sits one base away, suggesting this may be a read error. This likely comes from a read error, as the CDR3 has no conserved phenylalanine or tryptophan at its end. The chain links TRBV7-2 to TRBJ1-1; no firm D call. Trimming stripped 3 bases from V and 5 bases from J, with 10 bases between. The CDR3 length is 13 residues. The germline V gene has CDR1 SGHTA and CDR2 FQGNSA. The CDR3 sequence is CASSFGTWTEAFI. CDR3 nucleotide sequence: TGTGCCAGCAGCTTTGGAACATGGACTGAAGCTTTCATT.

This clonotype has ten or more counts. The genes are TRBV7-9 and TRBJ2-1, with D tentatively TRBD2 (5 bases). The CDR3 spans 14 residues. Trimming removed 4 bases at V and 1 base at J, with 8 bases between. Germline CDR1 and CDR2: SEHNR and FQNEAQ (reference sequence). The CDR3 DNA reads TGTGCCAGCAGCTATCCGGGGTCCTACAATGAGCAGTTCTTC. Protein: CASSYPGSYNEQFF.

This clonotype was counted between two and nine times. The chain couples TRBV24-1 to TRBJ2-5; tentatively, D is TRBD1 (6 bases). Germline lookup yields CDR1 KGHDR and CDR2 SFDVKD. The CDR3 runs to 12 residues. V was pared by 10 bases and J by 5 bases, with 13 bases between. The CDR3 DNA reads TGTGCCACAGCGACAGGTGATGAGACCCAGTACTTC. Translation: CATATGDETQYF.

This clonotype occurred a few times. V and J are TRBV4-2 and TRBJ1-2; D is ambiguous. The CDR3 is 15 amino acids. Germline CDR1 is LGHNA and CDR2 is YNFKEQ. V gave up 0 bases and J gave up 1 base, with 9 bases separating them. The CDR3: CASSQDFRDNYGYTF. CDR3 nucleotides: TGTGCCAGCAGCCAAGATTTTCGGGATAACTATGGCTACACCTTC.

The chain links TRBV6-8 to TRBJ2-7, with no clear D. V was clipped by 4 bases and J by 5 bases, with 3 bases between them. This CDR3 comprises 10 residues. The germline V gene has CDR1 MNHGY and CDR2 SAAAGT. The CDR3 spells CASSSHEQYV. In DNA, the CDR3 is TGTGCCAGCAGTTCCCACGAGCAGTACGTC.

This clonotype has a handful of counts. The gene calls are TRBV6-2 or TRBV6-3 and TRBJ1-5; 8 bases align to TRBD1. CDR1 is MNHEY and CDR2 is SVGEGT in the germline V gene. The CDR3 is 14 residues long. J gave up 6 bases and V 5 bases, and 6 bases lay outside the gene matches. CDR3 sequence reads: CASSRPTGVQPQHF. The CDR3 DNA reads TGTGCCAGCAGTCGCCCGACAGGGGTTCAGCCCCAGCATTTT.

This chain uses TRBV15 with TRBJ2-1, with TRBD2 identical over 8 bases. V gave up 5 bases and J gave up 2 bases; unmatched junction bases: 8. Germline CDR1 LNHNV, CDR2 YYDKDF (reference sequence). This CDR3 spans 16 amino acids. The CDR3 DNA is TGTGCCACCAGCCAAACCGGACTAGCTACCTACAATGAGCAGTTCTTC. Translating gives CATSQTGLATYNEQFF.

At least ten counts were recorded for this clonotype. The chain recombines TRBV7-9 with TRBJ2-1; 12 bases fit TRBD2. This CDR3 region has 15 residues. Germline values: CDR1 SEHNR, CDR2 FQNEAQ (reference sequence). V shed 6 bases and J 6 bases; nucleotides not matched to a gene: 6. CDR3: CASSRLAGAGNEQFF. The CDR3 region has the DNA TGTGCCAGCAGTCGACTAGCGGGAGCGGGCAATGAGCAGTTCTTC.

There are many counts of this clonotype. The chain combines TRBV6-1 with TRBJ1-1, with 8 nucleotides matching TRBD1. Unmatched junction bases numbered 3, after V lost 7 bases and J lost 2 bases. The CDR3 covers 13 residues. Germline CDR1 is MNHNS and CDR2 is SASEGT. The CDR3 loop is CASKGQGNTEAFF. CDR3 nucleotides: TGTGCCAGCAAAGGACAGGGAAACACTGAAGCTTTCTTT.

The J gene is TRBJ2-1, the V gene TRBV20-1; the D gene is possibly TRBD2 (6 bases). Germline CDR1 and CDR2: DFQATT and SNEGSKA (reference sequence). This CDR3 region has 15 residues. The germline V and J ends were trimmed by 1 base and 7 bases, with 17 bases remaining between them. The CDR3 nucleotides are TGCAGTGCTAGAGTATCCGGGAGAAGGGAGAATGAGCAGTTCTTC. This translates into CSARVSGRRENEQFF.

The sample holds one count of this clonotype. CDR3 loop: CAISGTLNTEAFF. As DNA, the CDR3 is TGTGCCATCAGTGGGACACTGAACACTGAAGCTTTCTTT. This rearrangement joins TRBV10-3 to TRBJ1-1; weak D call: TRBD1 (5 bases). The CDR3 sequence is 13 residues long. Per germline, CDR1 ENHRY and CDR2 SYGVKD. Trimming cost V 4 bases and J 0 bases, with 6 bases left between them.

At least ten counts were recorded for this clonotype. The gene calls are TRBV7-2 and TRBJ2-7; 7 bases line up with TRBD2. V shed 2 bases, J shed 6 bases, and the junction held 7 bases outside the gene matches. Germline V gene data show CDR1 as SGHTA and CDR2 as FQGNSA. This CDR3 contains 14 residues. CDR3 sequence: CASSLIGGSSEQYF. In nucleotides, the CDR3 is TGTGCCAGCAGCTTAATAGGCGGGAGTTCCGAGCAGTACTTC.

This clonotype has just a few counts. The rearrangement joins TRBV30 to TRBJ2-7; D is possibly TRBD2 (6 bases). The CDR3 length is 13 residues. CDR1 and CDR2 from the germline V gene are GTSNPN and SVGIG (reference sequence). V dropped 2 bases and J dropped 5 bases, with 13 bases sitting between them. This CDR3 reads CAWSRGGRHEQYF. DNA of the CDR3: TGTGCCTGGAGTCGCGGAGGGAGGCACGAGCAGTACTTC.